This T cell receptor (beta chain) derives from a study of CD8+ T cells in alopecia areata. The germline V gene has CDR1 SQVTM and CDR2 ANQGSEA. CDR3 length: 13 residues. V gave up 4 bases and J gave up 1 base, with 10 bases separating them. Extracted RNA was reverse transcribed into cDNA, the sequencing template. Clones were sequenced by immunoSEQ multiplex PCR, and TCRdb holds only the in-frame ones, with some missing. The data contain 170,000 or so clones, around three fifths of them singletons. Treatment denoted: oral pan-JAK inhibitor, 5-10 mg twice daily. The sample here was CD4+ T cells sorted from blood, taken at week 4, from a patient treated with tofacitinib. The rearrangement uses TRBV29-1 and TRBJ1-1, with D possibly TRBD1 on 5 matching bases. The sequence derives from a human donor with alopecia areata. CDR3 bases: TGCAGCGTTGTGTTCGGGACGAACACTGAAGCTTTCTTT. Amino acid sequence: CSVVFGTNTEAFF.